This T cell receptor beta chain was observed in a study of shared clonotypes between healthy human individuals. On this clone itself: Antigen: not known.

Findings and caveats of the study: Tissue TCR repertoires likely differ from these blood-only repertoires.

Germline V CDR1 and CDR2: LGHNA, YNFKEQ. Trimming removed 1 base from V and 1 base from J, with 14 bases in between. This CDR3 spans 16 amino acids. The table came from immunoSEQ multiplex PCR; TCRdb's copy has only in-frame clones and leaves some out. The profile covers around 480,000 clones, with about 75% appearing a single time and approximately 12% taken by the ten largest. This receptor was taken from a woman aged 40 to 50 in good health. Some clones in this sample may be carry-over from other donors' samples. The chain couples TRBV4-2 to TRBJ2-7, with D perhaps TRBD1 (6 bases). Source material: PBMCs. The CDR3 is CASSQGNRVPSYEQYF. In DNA form, the CDR3 reads TGTGCCAGCAGCCAAGGAAACAGGGTTCCTTCCTACGAGCAGTACTTC.